The clone carrying this TCR beta chain was seen more than once but under ten times. What it binds is unknown. This sample was included in a study of cytomegalovirus exposure and HLA in healthy donors. CDR3 length: 14 residues. PCR amplification relied on 60 Vbeta primers (plus 13 Jbeta primers). The table came from immunoSEQ multiplex PCR; TCRdb's copy has only in-frame clones and leaves some out. Among some 110,000 clones listed, approximately 70% were seen once. Broader study findings: High specificity and sensitivity for cytomegalovirus status were reported for the classifier. Listed as cytomegalovirus-associated were 150 or so TCR beta chains. The authors later linked a missense DCLRE1C variant to TCR beta V- and J-gene trimming. Researchers reported from a later analysis that most CMV-associated TCR beta chains appeared HLA-restricted.

The J gene is TRBJ2-7, the V gene TRBV21-1; TRBD2 was called by the table and not checked on the DNA. TRBV21-1 is labeled a pseudogene. The specimen was PBMCs. This clonotype was obtained from a boy aged 10-17 years in good health and CMV-seronegative. Here the CDR3 DNA reads TGTGCCAGCAGAAACCTGGGGGGGCACTACGAGCAGTACTTC. Residues: CASRNLGGHYEQYF.